Sequencing of this T cell receptor (beta chain) was carried out in a study of T cell responses to AZD1222 COVID-19 vaccine. Data came from immunoSEQ multiplex PCR; TCRdb stores just in-frame clones and leaves some out. Found here are roughly 58,000 clones, nearly 90% of them singletons; the top ten hold over 5%. General study results and limits: Seropositive at baseline were only a handful of AZD1222 recipients.

On this clone: Its target is unknown.

The germline V gene has CDR1 LNHDA and CDR2 SQIVND (reference sequence). The CDR3 length is 15 residues. Trimming stripped 5 bases from V and 3 bases from J, with 13 bases between. The sequenced sample was peripheral blood, obtained 28 days after the second AZD1222 dose. The source is an adult who received the AZD1222 COVID-19 vaccine. This sequence joins TRBV19 and TRBJ1-4, with D unresolved. The CDR3 bases are TGTGCCAGTAGTCCCGAACTGGTTTCTAATGAAAAACTGTTTTTT. Translating gives CASSPELVSNEKLFF.